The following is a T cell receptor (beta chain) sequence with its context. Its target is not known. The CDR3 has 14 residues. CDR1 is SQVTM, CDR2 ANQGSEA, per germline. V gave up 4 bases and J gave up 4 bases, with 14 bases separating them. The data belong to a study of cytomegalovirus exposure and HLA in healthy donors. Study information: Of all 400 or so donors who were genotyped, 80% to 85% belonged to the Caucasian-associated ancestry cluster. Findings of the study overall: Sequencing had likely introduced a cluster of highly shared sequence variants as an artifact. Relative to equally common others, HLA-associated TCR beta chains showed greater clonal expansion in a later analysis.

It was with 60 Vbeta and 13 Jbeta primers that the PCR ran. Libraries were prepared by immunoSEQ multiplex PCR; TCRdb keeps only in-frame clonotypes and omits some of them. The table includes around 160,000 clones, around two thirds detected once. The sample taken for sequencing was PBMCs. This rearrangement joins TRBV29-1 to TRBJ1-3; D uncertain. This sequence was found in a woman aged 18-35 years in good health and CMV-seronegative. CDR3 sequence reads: CSVVAGPPGNTIYF. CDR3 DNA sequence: TGCAGCGTTGTAGCCGGCCCACCAGGAAACACCATATATTTT.